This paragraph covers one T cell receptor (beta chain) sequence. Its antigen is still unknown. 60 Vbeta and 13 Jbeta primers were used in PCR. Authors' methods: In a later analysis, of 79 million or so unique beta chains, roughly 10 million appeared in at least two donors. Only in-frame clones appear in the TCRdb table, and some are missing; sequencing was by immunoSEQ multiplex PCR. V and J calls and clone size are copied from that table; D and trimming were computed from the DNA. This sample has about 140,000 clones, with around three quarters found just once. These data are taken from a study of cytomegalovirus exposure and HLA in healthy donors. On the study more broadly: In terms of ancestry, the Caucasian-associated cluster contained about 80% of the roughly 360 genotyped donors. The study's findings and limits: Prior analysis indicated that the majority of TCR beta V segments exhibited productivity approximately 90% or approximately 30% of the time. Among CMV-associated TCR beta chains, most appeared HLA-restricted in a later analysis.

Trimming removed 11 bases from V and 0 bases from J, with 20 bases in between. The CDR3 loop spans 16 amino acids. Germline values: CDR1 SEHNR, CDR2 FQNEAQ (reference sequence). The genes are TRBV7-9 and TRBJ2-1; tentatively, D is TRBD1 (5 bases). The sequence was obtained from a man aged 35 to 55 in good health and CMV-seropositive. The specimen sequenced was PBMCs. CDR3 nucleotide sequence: TGTGCCTCCGAAGGACATACCTTCAGCTCCTACAATGAGCAGTTCTTC. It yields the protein CASEGHTFSSYNEQFF.